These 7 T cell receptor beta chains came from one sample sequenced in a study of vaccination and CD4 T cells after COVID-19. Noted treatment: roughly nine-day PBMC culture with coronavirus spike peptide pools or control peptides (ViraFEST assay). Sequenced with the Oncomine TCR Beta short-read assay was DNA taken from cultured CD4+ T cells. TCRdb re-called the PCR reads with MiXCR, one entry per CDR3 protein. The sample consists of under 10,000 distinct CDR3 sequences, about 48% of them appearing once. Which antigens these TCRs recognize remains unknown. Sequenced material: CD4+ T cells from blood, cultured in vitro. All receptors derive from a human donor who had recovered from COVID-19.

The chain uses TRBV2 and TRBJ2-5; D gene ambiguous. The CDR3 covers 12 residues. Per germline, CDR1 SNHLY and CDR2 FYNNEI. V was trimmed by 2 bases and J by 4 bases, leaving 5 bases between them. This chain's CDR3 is CASSEMGETQYF. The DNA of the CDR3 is TGTGCCAGCAGTGAAATGGGAGAGACCCAGTACTTC.

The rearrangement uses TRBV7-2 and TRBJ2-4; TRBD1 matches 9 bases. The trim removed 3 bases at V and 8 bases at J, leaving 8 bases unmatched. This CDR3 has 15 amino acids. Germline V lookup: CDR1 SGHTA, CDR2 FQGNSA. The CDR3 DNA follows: TGTGCCAGCAGCTTTTTGACAGGGGGGTGCGACATTCAGTACTTC. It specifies CASSFLTGGCDIQYF.

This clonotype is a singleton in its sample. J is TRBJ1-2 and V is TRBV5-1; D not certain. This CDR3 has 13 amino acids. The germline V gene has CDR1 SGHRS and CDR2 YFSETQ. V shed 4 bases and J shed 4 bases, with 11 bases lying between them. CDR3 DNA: TGCGCCAGCAGCAACGACGGACTCTATGGCTACACCTTC. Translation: CASSNDGLYGYTF.

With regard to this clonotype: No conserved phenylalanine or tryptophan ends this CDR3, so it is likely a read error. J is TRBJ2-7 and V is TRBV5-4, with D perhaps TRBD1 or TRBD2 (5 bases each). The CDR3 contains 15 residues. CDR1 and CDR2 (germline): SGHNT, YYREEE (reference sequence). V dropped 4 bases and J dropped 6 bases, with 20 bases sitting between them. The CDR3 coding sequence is TGTGCCAGCAGCCATGGGACCGCCTCGAGGGGCGAGCAGTACTAC. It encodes CASSHGTASRGEQYY.

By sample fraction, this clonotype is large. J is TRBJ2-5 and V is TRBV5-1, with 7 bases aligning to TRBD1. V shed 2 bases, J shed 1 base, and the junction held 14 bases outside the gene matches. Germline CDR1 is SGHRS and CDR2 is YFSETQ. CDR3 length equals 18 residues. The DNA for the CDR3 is TGCGCCAGCAGCTTTAGGGGGCTGTCCCCCGGCGTCCAAGAGACCCAGTACTTC. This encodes CASSFRGLSPGVQETQYF.

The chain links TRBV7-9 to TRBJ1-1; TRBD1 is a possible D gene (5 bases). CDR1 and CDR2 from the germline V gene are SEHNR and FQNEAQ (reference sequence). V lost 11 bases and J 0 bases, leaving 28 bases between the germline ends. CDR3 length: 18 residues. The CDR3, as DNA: TGTGCCGCTGCCGGAGGTGGGGGTAGACCTCCCATGAACACTGAAGCTTTCTTT. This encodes CAAAGGGGRPPMNTEAFF.

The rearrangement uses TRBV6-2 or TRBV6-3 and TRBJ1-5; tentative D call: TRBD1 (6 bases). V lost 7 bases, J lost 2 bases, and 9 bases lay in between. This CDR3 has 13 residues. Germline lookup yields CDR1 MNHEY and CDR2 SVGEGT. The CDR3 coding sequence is TGTGCCAGCAAACAGGGAGGCAATCAGCCCCAGCATTTT. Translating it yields CASKQGGNQPQHF.